The clone carrying this T cell receptor (beta chain) was detected only a few times. The antigen remains undetermined. Amplification targeted TCR beta CDR3 regions from RNA transcripts. An initial round of RT-PCR targeting the TCR CDR3 relied on the HTBI primer set. One entry per CDR3 protein results from TCRdb running MiXCR on the multiplex PCR reads. This sample has fewer than 750,000 distinct CDR3 sequences, with approximately 15% found just once. Unmatched junction bases numbered 7, after V lost 5 bases and J lost 2 bases. The germline CDR1 and CDR2 sequences are SEHNR and FQNEAQ (reference sequence). The CDR3 contains 15 residues. These data are taken from a study of T cells in Graves' hyperthyroidism and ophthalmopathy. Study-level information: Peripheral blood specimens were obtained at initial diagnosis, prior to any treatment. General study results and limits: By a 13 V-J model, ophthalmopathy was set apart from stable hyperthyroidism.

This clonotype was sampled from a woman between 50 and 59 years old with Graves' ophthalmopathy. This rearrangement joins TRBV7-9 to TRBJ2-3; 7 nucleotides align to TRBD2. The sequenced sample was blood. In nucleotides, the CDR3 is TGTGCCAGCAGCACCCGGGACTACTCCACAGATACGCAGTATTTT. This gives the protein CASSTRDYSTDTQYF.